The TCR beta chain described here comes from a study of Graves' ophthalmopathy and Graves' hyperthyroidism. Whole-study findings and limits: The 13-signature model separated ophthalmopathy from stable hyperthyroidism at around 86% sensitivity and almost 83% specificity.

Establishment of the diagnosis relied upon clinical symptoms, serum thyroxine, TRAb, thyroid ultrasound and orbital computed tomography. A note on this clonotype: The target antigen is unknown.

Transcripts of RNA were the source for amplifying TCR beta CDR3 regions. Second-round multiplex PCR followed a first-round RT-PCR using HTBI primers. TCRdb used MiXCR to reprocess the multiplex PCR reads, holding one entry per CDR3 protein. The repertoire includes some 1.1 million distinct CDR3 sequences, about 38% of them detected once, and 11% sits in the top ten. Germline V lookup: CDR1 MNHEY, CDR2 SVGAGI. V shed 8 bases and J 7 bases; nucleotides not matched to a gene: 15. The length of the CDR3 is 16 residues. The rearrangement links TRBV6-5 to TRBJ2-2; 8 bases are shared with TRBD2. The sequence came from an adult man with Graves' hyperthyroidism. The sample comprised peripheral blood or thyroid tissue (not recorded which). The CDR3 DNA is TGTGCCAGCGGCATCGGAGCGGGAGCGTTTAGCGGGGAGCTGTTTTTT. Translated: CASGIGAGAFSGELFF.